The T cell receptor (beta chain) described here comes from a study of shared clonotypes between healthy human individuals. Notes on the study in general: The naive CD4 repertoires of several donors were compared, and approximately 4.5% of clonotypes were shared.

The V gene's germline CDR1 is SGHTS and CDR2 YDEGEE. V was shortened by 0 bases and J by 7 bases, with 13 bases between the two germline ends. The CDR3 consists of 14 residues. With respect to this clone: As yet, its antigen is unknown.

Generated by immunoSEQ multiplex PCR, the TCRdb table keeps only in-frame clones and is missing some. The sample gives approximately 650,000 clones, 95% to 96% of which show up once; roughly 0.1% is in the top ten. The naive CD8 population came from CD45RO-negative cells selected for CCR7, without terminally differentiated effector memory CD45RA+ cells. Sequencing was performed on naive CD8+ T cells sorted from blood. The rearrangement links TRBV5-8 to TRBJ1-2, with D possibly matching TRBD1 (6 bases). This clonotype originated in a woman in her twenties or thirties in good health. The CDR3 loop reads CASSLAWGAGGYTF. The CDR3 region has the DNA TGTGCCAGCAGCTTGGCCTGGGGGGCTGGTGGCTACACCTTC.